Following are 5 T cell receptor beta chains from one sample sequenced in a study of OX40 agonist ivuxolimab in advanced cancers. The method behind the library was the immunoSEQ multiplex PCR assay. The clones in this table, taken by TCRdb from immuneACCESS, are in-frame only. Not every clone is retained; where verified, under half of the shortfall comes from an unresolved V gene, and the cause of the rest is unknown. Here the sample has around 68,000 clones; around 87% occur a single time. Less than 0.4% of the sample belongs to the ten largest clones. The source material was CD4+ or CD8+ T cells sorted from blood, sampled in a trial of the OX40 agonist ivuxolimab. These receptors were obtained from an adult with an advanced solid tumor such as melanoma, head and neck, liver or kidney cancer.

The rearrangement joins TRBV25-1 to TRBJ2-7; the D is unclear. This CDR3 contains 14 residues. Trimming took off 4 bases at V and 3 bases at J, with 13 bases between the two ends. Germline V CDR1 and CDR2: MGHDK, SYGVNS. The CDR3: CASSGTHQHYEQYF. CDR3 nucleotides: TGTGCCAGCAGTGGTACTCACCAACACTACGAGCAGTACTTC.

The chain links TRBV5-1 to TRBJ2-1; 11 bases are shared with TRBD2. The junction had 16 bases not matched to a gene; V was cut back by 5 bases and J by 0 bases. CDR3 length: 20 amino acids. CDR1 is SGHRS, CDR2 YFSETQ, per germline. The CDR3 sequence: CASRPQLAGGSSSSYNEQFF. DNA for the CDR3: TGCGCCAGCAGGCCCCAGCTAGCGGGGGGCTCTTCGAGCTCCTACAATGAGCAGTTCTTC.

This chain connects TRBV2 to TRBJ2-1; maybe TRBD2 (5 bases). Germline assignment: CDR1 SNHLY and CDR2 FYNNEI. The CDR3 length is 14 residues. V lost 7 bases and J lost 0, with 10 bases in between. In DNA form, the CDR3 reads TGTGCCAGCAACCTGGGGAGCTCCTACAATGAGCAGTTCTTC. This translates into CASNLGSSYNEQFF. The whole variable domain, remainder taken from reference TRBV2 and TRBJ2-1, is EPEVTQTPSHQVTQMGQEVILRCVPISNHLYFYWYRQILGQKVEFLVSFYNNEISEKSEIFDDQFSVERPDGSNFTLKIRSTKLEDSAMYFCASNLGSSYNEQFFGPGTRLTVL.

The chain uses TRBV7-2 and TRBJ2-7, with 10 nucleotides matching TRBD2. The germline CDR1 and CDR2 sequences are SGHTA and FQGNSA. CDR3 length equals 18 residues. Germline trimming cut 2 bases from V and 7 bases from J; bases unmatched to any gene: 17. The CDR3 DNA follows: TGTGCCAGCAGCTTAAACCCCCCCTGGACTAGCGGCCGCTGGGAGCAGTACTTC. It is translated as CASSLNPPWTSGRWEQYF.

This clone came up a few times. V is TRBV14 and J is TRBJ2-7; 7 nucleotides agree with TRBD2. This CDR3 is 15 amino acids long. The V and J ends lost 1 base and 2 bases, in that order; junction bases with no gene match: 5. Looked up from germline, CDR1 is SGHDN and CDR2 is FVKESK. This CDR3 is CASSQVQGGPYEQYF. For the CDR3, the DNA is TGTGCCAGCAGCCAAGTGCAGGGAGGGCCCTACGAGCAGTACTTC.